This T cell receptor (beta chain) was recovered during a study of blood T cell repertoires in COVID-19 (dated by TCRdb to 2020 to 2022). About the study as a whole: Collaborator samples came from the United States, Italy and Spain and covered acute and convalescent phases of COVID-19. The prospective study material was composed of cDNA or gDNA derived from T cells, B-cell-depleted T cells, or PBMCs. Subjects who had been exposed to COVID-19, were actively infected with it, or had recovered from it provided the deeply sampled blood TCRbeta repertoires that made up the dataset. The repertoires were released in a freely available public database meant as a resource for research on the immune response to SARS-CoV-2. The samples were drawn from two sources: the first 160 participants of the ongoing ImmuneRACE study, and about 1,300 subjects contributed by 6 global collaborators. A de-identified subject ID, COVID-19 status, age in years and sex were almost always included in the sample metadata. Where available, HLA class I and class II types were taken from metadata supplied by the sample provider and were not determined by assay-based typing. The investigation overall reported the following: Clinical and demographic metadata were provided uncurated, with the amount varying by source and participant.

Trimmed from V: 0 bases; trimmed from J: 6 bases; junction bases lacking a gene match: 2. Taken from the germline V gene (reference sequence), the CDR1 and CDR2 loops are LNHNV and YYDKDF. There are 13 amino acids in the CDR3, from cysteine to phenylalanine inclusive. Only the CDR3 portion is preserved as DNA: 39 bases, with reading frame beginning at the first base. Enrolling through a virtual design, the prospective study's participants ranged in age from roughly 18 to 100 years and lived across roughly 24 United States geographic areas. In the prospective study, cohorts were assigned on the basis of participant-reported clinical history obtained from a screening survey and a study questionnaire. Exposed participants were defined as having been in contact with someone with a PCR-confirmed or clinician-diagnosed COVID-19 case within 2 weeks of study entry. Each participant in the prospective study had whole blood, serum and a nasopharyngeal or oropharyngeal swab collected by mobile phlebotomists. Over a roughly 2-month period, participants in the prospective study had the option of providing additional blood draws and questionnaires. Before DNA extraction, blood samples from the prospective study were shipped at room temperature or frozen.

Worth noting for this clone: Its binding antigen is unknown. There are no base qualities to consult, and no much larger clone falls within one base.

The immunoSEQ Assay, a bias-controlled multiplex PCR, was used to amplify TCRbeta CDR3 regions from genomic DNA. Per the source publication's procedure: The number of nucleated cells in each sample was estimated by amplification of reference gene primers within the assay. Sequence reads were collapsed and filtered to measure the absolute abundance of every unique TCRbeta CDR3 rearrangement. Productive Simpson clonality was computed per sample as the square root of Simpson's diversity index over productive rearrangements. Entries here come from immuneACCESS through TCRdb and include only in-frame sequences with V and J called. Some clones fail to appear in such tables; in the studies checked, an unresolved V gene covers under half of the shortfall, and the cause of the remainder is unknown. V and J calls and clone size are copied from that table; D and trimming were computed from the DNA. Here the sample has 250,000 or so clones; around 93% occur a single time. The ten largest make up approximately 2.7% of the sample.

This chain joins TRBV15 to TRBJ2-7, with 7 bases in between that match TRBD2. The sequence came from a man aged 40-55 years who had been exposed to COVID-19. The specimen was PBMCs or T cells enriched from blood (not recorded which). The CDR3 here reads CATSRDPGGEQYF. The sequenced DNA: TGTGCCACCAGCAGAGATCCGGGGGGCGAGCAGTACTTC.